One sample yielded the 27 T cell receptor beta chains listed below, sequenced in a study of somatic mutations in cytotoxic T cells in rheumatoid arthritis (dated by TCRdb to 2016 to 2017). Library method: the immunoSEQ multiplex PCR assay. TCRdb retrieved this table from immuneACCESS and kept in-frame rearrangements only. Not all clones are present; in checked studies, unresolved V genes account for under half, and no reason is known for the remainder. This sample gives approximately 25,000 clones in total; over 65% of them show up just once. The ten most abundant clones make up just over 9.5% of the sample. Sequenced: CD8+ T cells sorted from blood. Receptor source: a woman between 18 and 29 years old in good health.

The chain has TRBV27 and TRBJ1-1; tentative D call: TRBD1 (5 bases). V was trimmed by 7 bases and J by 3 bases, leaving 9 bases between them. The CDR3 consists of 12 residues. Germline values: CDR1 MNHEY, CDR2 SMNVEV (reference sequence). This chain's CDR3 is CASTGSDTEAFF. In DNA form, the CDR3 reads TGTGCCAGCACAGGGAGTGACACTGAAGCTTTCTTT.

The chain joins TRBV9 to TRBJ1-2; 9 bases line up with TRBD1. The CDR3 length is 16 residues. Germline values: CDR1 SGDLS, CDR2 YYNGEE. Losses at the gene ends were 4 bases for V and 4 bases for J; bases not matched to a gene: 11. CDR3 sequence: CASSPRTGEVVYGYTF. The CDR3 DNA follows: TGTGCCAGCAGCCCGCGGACAGGGGAAGTCGTCTATGGCTACACCTTC.

The count of this clone is one. J is TRBJ2-3 and V is TRBV7-9; D is uncertain. Per the germline V gene, CDR1 is SEHNR and CDR2 is FQNEAQ (reference sequence). The CDR3 has 14 residues. V lost 1 base to trimming and J lost 1 base, with 6 bases between them. The CDR3 DNA sequence: TGTGCCAGCAGCTTAGTAGGGCGCACAGATACGCAGTATTTT. This codes for CASSLVGRTDTQYF.

In its sample, this clone was seen once. This rearrangement joins TRBV6-6 to TRBJ1-1; D unresolved. Germline CDR1 is MNHNY and CDR2 is SVGAGI (reference sequence). The CDR3 length is 12 residues. Deletions cut 2 bases from V and 4 bases from J, with 5 bases between. CDR3 amino acids: CASSYAVTEAFF. The CDR3 nucleotides are TGTGCCAGCAGTTACGCGGTCACTGAAGCTTTCTTT.

V gene TRBV27 combines with J gene TRBJ2-7; D may be TRBD1 (5 bases). The CDR3 spans 12 residues. Trimming took off 6 bases at V and 3 bases at J, with 9 bases between the two ends. The germline V gene has CDR1 MNHEY and CDR2 SMNVEV (reference sequence). CDR3 nucleotides: TGTGCCAGCAGGGGGCCCCTCTACGAGCAGTACTTC. This sequence encodes CASRGPLYEQYF.

The rearrangement links TRBV7-9 to TRBJ2-3; D unresolved. Germline V gene data show CDR1 as SEHNR and CDR2 as FQNEAQ (reference sequence). Between the trimmed V and J ends, which lost 6 bases and 2 bases, there was a span of 6 bases. The CDR3 is 12 amino acids. This chain's CDR3 is CASRLYTDTQYF. The CDR3, as DNA: TGTGCCAGCAGATTATACACAGATACGCAGTATTTT.

The chain couples TRBV10-2 to TRBJ1-6; D is unresolved. Germline V gene data show CDR1 as WSHSY and CDR2 as SAAADI. This CDR3 contains 15 residues. Trimming left V 6 bases short and J 4 bases short, with 13 bases between. The DNA of the CDR3 is TGCGCCAGCAGGGGGTCAGCGAATTATAATTCACCCCTCCACTTT. Translating it yields CASRGSANYNSPLHF.

The table lists this clone with a few counts. The V and J genes are TRBV28 and TRBJ2-7, with D tentatively TRBD1 (5 bases). The CDR3 sequence is 15 residues long. Germline V gives CDR1 MDHEN, CDR2 SYDVKM. The germline V and J ends were trimmed by 3 bases and 3 bases, with 15 bases remaining between them. Written as DNA, the CDR3 is TGTGCCAGCAGTTTTGGGCTGGCAGGGCTCTACGAGCAGTACTTC. This codes for CASSFGLAGLYEQYF.

The chain has TRBV4-1 and TRBJ1-5, with a weak D call TRBD1 (5 bases). Germline-derived CDR1 and CDR2 are MGHRA and YSYEKL. The CDR3 extends over 17 amino acids. The V end was cut by 1 base, the J end by 2 bases, with 15 bases between. CDR3 in amino acids: CASSQGGAGGGNQPQHF. Here the CDR3 DNA reads TGCGCCAGCAGCCAAGGCGGGGCGGGAGGGGGCAATCAGCCCCAGCATTTT.

The chain carries TRBV5-1 and TRBJ1-1, with unresolved D. The V and J ends lost 0 bases and 0 bases respectively, with 12 bases between them. The CDR3 runs to 16 residues. Germline V lookup: CDR1 SGHRS, CDR2 YFSETQ. CDR3 DNA: TGCGCCAGCAGCTTGGCATCCGACGGGGTGAACACTGAAGCTTTCTTT. Translated: CASSLASDGVNTEAFF.

The CDR3 DNA is TGTGCCTCCGCCGGCGGGCCGCCCTCCTACAATGAGCAGTTCTTC. It is translated as CASAGGPPSYNEQFF. The chain uses TRBV30 and TRBJ2-1, with D possibly being TRBD2 (5 bases). The germline V gene has CDR1 GTSNPN and CDR2 SVGIG (reference sequence). The CDR3 is 15 amino acids. V lost 7 bases to trimming and J lost 0 bases, with 16 bases between them. Full variable domain (outside the CDR3, taken from reference TRBV30 and TRBJ2-1): SQTIHQWPATLVQPVGSPLSLECTVEGTSNPNLYWYRQAAGRGLQLLFYSVGIGQISSEVPQNLSASRPQDRQFILSSKKLLLSDSGFYLCASAGGPPSYNEQFFGPGTRLTVL.

The chain links TRBV11-2 to TRBJ1-4; weak D call: TRBD1 (6 bases). The CDR3 runs to 14 residues. V lost 1 base, J lost 8 bases, and 11 bases lay in between. Germline CDR1 SGHAT, CDR2 FQNNGV. This CDR3 reads CASSLAPDREKLFF. CDR3 sequence (DNA): TGTGCCAGCAGCTTAGCCCCCGACAGGGAAAAACTGTTTTTT.

The V gene is TRBV27, the J gene TRBJ1-5, with 7 bases matching TRBD1. Trimming at V came to 7 bases and at J to 4 bases, leaving 4 bases not matched to a gene. This CDR3 is built from 13 residues. Germline-derived CDR1 and CDR2 are MNHEY and SMNVEV (reference sequence). CDR3 in DNA: TGTGCCAGCAAACAGACAGGGAATCAGCCCCAGCATTTT. It encodes CASKQTGNQPQHF.

This clone was seen a few times. The rearrangement links TRBV4-1 to TRBJ1-5; D unresolved. The CDR3 sequence is 15 residues long. V was cut by 0 bases and J by 2 bases, with 8 bases left in between. Germline values: CDR1 MGHRA, CDR2 YSYEKL. This CDR3 is CASSQDAVGNQPQHF. The CDR3 DNA follows: TGCGCCAGCAGCCAAGATGCGGTGGGCAATCAGCCCCAGCATTTT.

This rearrangement joins TRBV7-8 to TRBJ2-1; D is unclear. The germline gives CDR1 SGHVS, CDR2 FQNEAQ. CDR3 size: 16 residues. The V end lost 1 base, the J end lost 3 bases, and 13 bases lay between the germline ends. Here the CDR3 reads CASSLEETYNYNEQFF. In DNA, the CDR3 is TGTGCCAGCAGCTTAGAAGAGACTTATAACTACAATGAGCAGTTCTTC.

The J gene is TRBJ1-2, the V gene TRBV27, with 9 bases that match TRBD1. CDR3 length: 15 amino acids. V shed 6 bases and J 5 bases; nucleotides not matched to a gene: 10. Germline V gene sequence: CDR1 MNHEY, CDR2 SMNVEV (reference sequence). The CDR3 spells CASRPQGAIGYGYTF. The DNA of the CDR3 is TGTGCCAGCAGGCCACAGGGGGCAATTGGGTATGGCTACACCTTC.

This clone was seen only a few times. The gene calls are TRBV7-9 and TRBJ1-5, with D possibly being TRBD1 (5 bases). Per germline, CDR1 SEHNR and CDR2 FQNEAQ (reference sequence). The CDR3 is 13 residues long. V was cut by 2 bases and J by 5 bases, with 7 bases left in between. The CDR3: CASSLSGDQPQHF. CDR3 in DNA: TGTGCCAGCAGCTTATCGGGGGATCAGCCCCAGCATTTT. Combining the CDR3 with reference TRBV7-9 and TRBJ1-5 gives the whole variable domain DTGVSQNPRHKITKRGQNVTFRCDPISEHNRLYWYRQTLGQGPEFLTYFQNEAQLEKSRLLSDRFSAERPKGSFSTLEIQRTEQGDSAMYLCASSLSGDQPQHFGDGTRLSIL.

The chain couples TRBV7-2 to TRBJ1-2; the D is unclear. The germline V and J ends were trimmed by 2 bases and 2 bases, with 6 bases remaining between them. The V gene's germline CDR1 is SGHTA and CDR2 FQGNSA. The CDR3 extends over 13 amino acids. CDR3 sequence: CASSLRQNYGYTF. CDR3 bases: TGTGCCAGCAGCTTACGTCAGAACTATGGCTACACCTTC.

The chain couples TRBV27 to TRBJ2-5; unclear D gene. Deletions cut 5 bases from V and 3 bases from J, with 7 bases between. CDR3 length equals 12 residues. Looked up from germline, CDR1 is MNHEY and CDR2 is SMNVEV (reference sequence). In DNA form, the CDR3 reads TGTGCCAGCAGTCCCCTAGAAGAGACCCAGTACTTC. As protein: CASSPLEETQYF.

V is TRBV5-8 and J is TRBJ1-2, with D maybe TRBD1 (5 bases). The CDR3 is 13 residues long. Between the trimmed V and J ends, which lost 5 bases and 4 bases, there was a span of 12 bases. CDR1 SGHTS and CDR2 YDEGEE come from the germline V gene. The CDR3: CASRLGVRYGYTF. The CDR3 nucleotides are TGTGCCAGCAGACTGGGGGTCCGCTATGGCTACACCTTC.

The chain joins TRBV5-1 to TRBJ2-1; D may match TRBD1 or TRBD2 (5 bases each). The CDR3 covers 16 residues. Germline values: CDR1 SGHRS, CDR2 YFSETQ. V was clipped by 1 base and J by 10 bases, with 21 bases between them. CDR3 nucleotides: TGCGCCAGCAGCTTGATCCGGGACCCAGGGCGCGGGGAGCAGTTCTTC. Protein sequence: CASSLIRDPGRGEQFF.

V gene TRBV27 combines with J gene TRBJ2-1, with TRBD2 identical over 8 bases. This CDR3 contains 16 residues. CDR1 is MNHEY, CDR2 SMNVEV, per germline (reference sequence). V shed 6 bases and J 6 bases; nucleotides not matched to a gene: 13. CDR3 nucleotide sequence: TGTGCCAGCAGGCGGGGGGCCCTGACCCCCGCCAATGAGCAGTTCTTC. This encodes CASRRGALTPANEQFF.

The chain recombines TRBV5-6 with TRBJ2-2; the D is unclear. CDR1 and CDR2 (germline): SGHDT, YYEEEE. The CDR3 consists of 13 residues. Trimming stripped 0 bases from V and 5 bases from J, with 5 bases between. CDR3 amino acids: CASSLELTGELFF. For the CDR3, the DNA is TGTGCCAGCAGCTTGGAGCTTACCGGGGAGCTGTTTTTT.

By share of the sample, this clone is medium-sized (0.01 to 0.1%). The chain uses TRBV7-6 and TRBJ2-7, with D perhaps TRBD1 (5 bases). Germline CDR1 and CDR2: SGHVS and FNYEAQ. Trimming left V 3 bases short and J 1 base short, with 7 bases between. The CDR3 totals 13 residues. The CDR3 DNA follows: TGTGCCAGCAGCTTCGACAGTTCCTACGAGCAGTACTTC. Protein sequence: CASSFDSSYEQYF.

The rearrangement links TRBV6-1 to TRBJ2-7, with D possibly being TRBD1 (5 bases). The CDR3 consists of 16 residues. Looked up from germline, CDR1 is MNHNS and CDR2 is SASEGT. Trimming shortened V by 2 bases and J by 4 bases, and 18 bases separated the two germline ends. As DNA, the CDR3 is TGTGCCAGCAGTGAACAGGACAAGGGATATGAATACGAGCAGTACGTC. The encoded protein is CASSEQDKGYEYEQYV.

The chain links TRBV13 to TRBJ2-1; a possible D gene is TRBD2 (6 bases). There are 15 residues in the CDR3. V dropped 3 bases and J dropped 4 bases, with 13 bases sitting between them. Germline V gene data show CDR1 as PRHDT and CDR2 as FYEKMQ (reference sequence). The DNA of the CDR3 is TGTGCCAGCAGCTTGGCGGGGCCGGGATACAATGAGCAGTTCTTC. This sequence encodes CASSLAGPGYNEQFF.

Only a few counts were recorded for this clone. V usage is TRBV19 and J usage is TRBJ2-3, with D possibly being TRBD1 (6 bases). From germline, CDR1 is LNHDA and CDR2 SQIVND (reference sequence). The CDR3 is 15 amino acids. V shed 4 bases and J shed 4 bases, with 15 bases lying between them. CDR3 in DNA: TGTGCCAGTAGTAAACAGGGCGGGTGGGCAGATACGCAGTATTTT. Residues: CASSKQGGWADTQYF.